These 19 T cell receptor beta chains were all obtained from the same sample, sequenced in a study of blood T cell repertoires in COVID-19. Measured with immunoSEQ multiplex PCR; TCRdb has only the in-frame clones, and not every one. The sample lists 95,000 to 110,000 clones, 87% occurring once. What was sequenced was peripheral blood. These receptors were collected from a man aged 50-59 years with acute or convalescent COVID-19.

This chain links TRBV21-1 with TRBJ1-5; TRBD1 reflects the table's D call only, with no check against the DNA. TRBV21-1 is flagged as a pseudogene. The CDR3 consists of 17 residues. CDR3 in amino acids: CASSVPGQGGSNQPQHF. The CDR3 DNA reads TGTGCCAGCAGCGTCCCGGGACAGGGAGGGAGCAATCAGCCCCAGCATTTT.

The chain combines TRBV27 with TRBJ2-7; 12 bases match TRBD2. With 3 bases clipped from V and 0 bases from J, the junction kept 6 bases outside the gene matches. Germline-derived CDR1 and CDR2 are MNHEY and SMNVEV (reference sequence). The CDR3 runs 17 residues. The CDR3 protein is CASSFGTSGFRSYEQYF. The CDR3 coding sequence is TGTGCCAGCAGTTTCGGGACTAGCGGGTTTCGCTCCTACGAGCAGTACTTC.

The rearrangement links TRBV7-2 to TRBJ2-7, with 9 bases lining up with TRBD1. CDR3 length: 14 amino acids. V shed 0 bases and J 7 bases; nucleotides not matched to a gene: 4. Germline CDR1 and CDR2: SGHTA and FQGNSA. The CDR3 region is CASSLAGGQGEQYF. CDR3 in DNA: TGTGCCAGCAGCTTAGCGGGGGGACAGGGAGAGCAGTACTTC.

V and J are TRBV28 and TRBJ1-5; 8 bases fit TRBD1. This CDR3 comprises 15 residues. CDR1 MDHEN and CDR2 SYDVKM come from the germline V gene. The junction had 6 bases not matched to a gene; V was cut back by 6 bases and J by 2 bases. CDR3 amino acids: CASSPQGVGNQPQHF. In DNA form, the CDR3 reads TGTGCCAGCAGCCCACAGGGGGTAGGCAATCAGCCCCAGCATTTT.

The chain carries TRBV18 and TRBJ2-1; 7 bases are shared with TRBD2. The length of the CDR3 is 14 residues. The V gene end was trimmed by 3 bases and the J gene end by 6 bases; junction bases not matched to a gene: 5. In germline, CDR1 is KGHSH, CDR2 LQKENI. The CDR3 coding sequence is TGTGCCAGCTCACCCAGTAGCGGGCCCAATGAGCAGTTCTTC. Its translation: CASSPSSGPNEQFF.

This sequence joins TRBV4-1 and TRBJ1-2; D remains unclear. V gave up 0 bases and J gave up 2 bases, with 7 bases separating them. Germline V lookup: CDR1 MGHRA, CDR2 YSYEKL. There are 14 residues in the CDR3. The CDR3 region has the DNA TGCGCCAGCAGCCAAGAGGCGGTGAACTATGGCTACACCTTC. Translation gives CASSQEAVNYGYTF.

The chain recombines TRBV7-9 with TRBJ1-1, with D possibly matching TRBD1 (6 bases). There are 14 residues in the CDR3. V dropped 3 bases and J dropped 5 bases, with 13 bases sitting between them. CDR1 is SEHNR and CDR2 is FQNEAQ in the germline V gene (reference sequence). CDR3 residues: CASSLTRGGTEAFF. The DNA of the CDR3 is TGTGCCAGCAGCTTGACACGAGGGGGAACTGAAGCTTTCTTT.

This clone was counted only a few times. Germline is not matched at one junction end, which may reflect a read error. This rearrangement joins TRBV18 to TRBJ2-4; 8 bases align to TRBD1. The CDR3 runs 13 residues. CDR1 is KGHSH, CDR2 LQKENI, per germline. CDR3 in DNA: TGTGCCAGCTCACCTGACAGGGGCCCTTCCATTGTCTTC. As protein: CASSPDRGPSIVF.

J is TRBJ1-4 and V is TRBV19, with 7 bases lining up with TRBD1. CDR1 and CDR2 from the germline V gene are LNHDA and SQIVND (reference sequence). Losses at the gene ends were 2 bases for V and 8 bases for J; bases not matched to a gene: 11. This CDR3 contains 16 residues. The CDR3 loop is CASSIRRGGGREKLFF. Here the CDR3 DNA reads TGTGCCAGTAGTATACGTAGAGGGGGCGGTCGGGAAAAACTGTTTTTT. The full variable domain, rest sourced from reference TRBV19 and TRBJ1-4, is DGGITQSPKYLFRKEGQNVTLSCEQNLNHDAMYWYRQDPGQGLRLIYYSQIVNDFQKGDIAEGYSVSREKKESFPLTVTSAQKNPTAFYLCASSIRRGGGREKLFFGSGTQLSVL.

This clone occurred a few times. The chain has TRBV10-3 and TRBJ2-1; 9 bases align to TRBD2. The CDR3 is 13 residues long. Germline lookup yields CDR1 ENHRY and CDR2 SYGVKD. Losses at the gene ends were 4 bases for V and 7 bases for J; bases not matched to a gene: 2. CDR3 DNA: TGTGCCATCAGTGGAGCGGGAGGTAATGAGCAGTTCTTC. Its protein is CAISGAGGNEQFF.

This chain joins TRBV2 and TRBJ2-2, with TRBD1 matching 8 bases. J gave up 2 bases and V 3 bases, and 5 bases lay outside the gene matches. In germline, CDR1 is SNHLY, CDR2 FYNNEI. The CDR3 is made up of 16 amino acids. CDR3 loop: CASSDRGRSNTGELFF. CDR3 bases: TGTGCCAGCAGTGACAGGGGGCGAAGTAACACCGGGGAGCTGTTTTTT.

The chain links TRBV28 to TRBJ2-1; 8 bases are a match to TRBD2. This CDR3 comprises 14 residues. In germline, CDR1 is MDHEN, CDR2 SYDVKM. V gave up 6 bases and J gave up 6 bases; unmatched junction bases: 7. The CDR3 protein is CASRLPGGVNEQFF. The CDR3 DNA is TGTGCCAGCAGGCTTCCGGGAGGGGTCAATGAGCAGTTCTTC. Drawing the rest from reference TRBV28 and TRBJ2-1, the complete variable domain is DVKVTQSSRYLVKRTGEKVFLECVQDMDHENMFWYRQDPGLGLRLIYFSYDVKMKEKGDIPEGYSVSREKKERFSLILESASTNQTSMYLCASRLPGGVNEQFFGPGTRLTVL.

This chain uses TRBV23-1 with TRBJ1-6; D call uncertain. Being an ORF, TRBV23-1 has a function that is uncertain. V was pared by 1 base and J by 9 bases, with 13 bases between. The CDR3 totals 15 residues. CDR3 nucleotide sequence: TGCGCCAGCAGTCAATTCCACCGCCGGGGTTCACCCCTCCACTTT. Translation: CASSQFHRRGSPLHF.

V usage is TRBV6-5 and J usage is TRBJ1-1; TRBD1 matches 9 bases. Looked up from germline, CDR1 is MNHEY and CDR2 is SVGAGI. The CDR3 runs to 14 residues. V trimming: 8 bases; J trimming: 3 bases; junction bases outside the gene matches: 7. CDR3 residues: CASRTTGGHTEAFF. CDR3 sequence (DNA): TGTGCCAGCCGTACGACAGGGGGTCACACTGAAGCTTTCTTT.

The J gene is TRBJ2-1, the V gene TRBV5-1, with TRBD2 matching 14 bases. Trimming cost V 4 bases and J 3 bases; bases outside gene matches: 6. Germline V CDR1 and CDR2: SGHRS, YFSETQ. CDR3 length equals 17 residues. The CDR3 DNA is TGCGCCAGCAGCCCCGGGACTAGCGGGAGAATCTACAATGAGCAGTTCTTC. Translating gives CASSPGTSGRIYNEQFF.

This chain connects TRBV6-1 to TRBJ1-4; D is undetermined. The V gene lost 4 bases and the J gene lost 8 bases, with 11 bases spanning the gap. Germline CDR1 and CDR2: MNHNS and SASEGT. CDR3 length equals 13 residues. The CDR3 is CASSVEVAEKLFF. In DNA, the CDR3 is TGTGCCAGCAGTGTGGAGGTGGCGGAAAAACTGTTTTTT.

The chain joins TRBV11-2 to TRBJ1-6, with D perhaps matching TRBD1 (5 bases). Trimming left V 5 bases short and J 7 bases short, with 15 bases between. This CDR3 contains 15 residues. From germline, CDR1 is SGHAT and CDR2 FQNNGV. The chain's CDR3 is CASSPWTRSNSPLHF. The CDR3 DNA reads TGTGCCAGCAGCCCCTGGACACGGAGCAATTCACCCCTCCACTTT.

This clone showed up just once. The V gene is TRBV9, the J gene TRBJ2-1; D might be TRBD1 (5 bases). Germline CDR1 and CDR2: SGDLS and YYNGEE. This CDR3 is 16 amino acids long. V was shortened by 4 bases and J by 3 bases, with 17 bases between the two germline ends. CDR3 bases: TGTGCCAGCAGCCCTAGGGCGAAGGGGTTCTACAATGAGCAGTTCTTC. As protein: CASSPRAKGFYNEQFF.

Only a few counts were recorded for this clone. The gene calls are TRBV5-1 and TRBJ2-1, with 13 bases matching TRBD2. With V trimmed by 4 bases and J by 5 bases, 6 bases remained unmatched. The germline CDR1 and CDR2 sequences are SGHRS and YFSETQ. This CDR3 has 16 residues. CDR3 residues: CASSPGTSGKDNEQFF. The DNA of the CDR3 is TGCGCCAGCAGCCCCGGGACTAGCGGGAAAGACAATGAGCAGTTCTTC.